Each of the 24 T cell receptor beta chains below was sequenced from the same sample in a study of cytomegalovirus exposure and HLA in healthy donors. The PCR contained 60 Vbeta and 13 Jbeta primers. The data were produced by immunoSEQ multiplex PCR, yet TCRdb's version contains in-frame clones alone and is incomplete. The record lists fewer than 150,000 clones, of which the ten most abundant hold under 3.5%. The sequenced sample was PBMCs. These receptors were taken from a man aged 35 to 55 in good health and CMV-seronegative.

CDR3: CASRQRTDTQYF. CDR3 DNA: TGCGCCAGCAGACAACGCACAGATACGCAGTATTTT. This chain connects TRBV5-1 to TRBJ2-3; D gene unclear. CDR1 SGHRS and CDR2 YFSETQ come from the germline V gene. This CDR3 comprises 12 residues. V lost 5 bases and J lost 1, with 5 bases in between.

The CDR3 DNA sequence: TGCGCCAGCAGTCAGCGGGAGACCCAGTACTTC. This codes for CASSQRETQYF. The J gene is TRBJ2-5, the V gene TRBV5-1; D is perhaps TRBD2 (5 bases). The V end was cut by 5 bases, the J end by 5 bases, with 7 bases between. Germline CDR1 is SGHRS and CDR2 is YFSETQ. CDR3 size: 11 residues.

The chain recombines TRBV6-5 with TRBJ2-7; 8 nucleotides match TRBD1. The CDR3 totals 13 residues. Looked up from germline, CDR1 is MNHEY and CDR2 is SVGAGI. V dropped 6 bases and J dropped 1; count of bases not matched to a gene: 2. The CDR3 DNA reads TGTGCCAGCAGGGGGGACAGGTCCTACGAGCAGTACTTC. It specifies CASRGDRSYEQYF.

This chain links TRBV29-1 with TRBJ2-3, with unresolved D. Per germline, CDR1 SQVTM and CDR2 ANQGSEA. This CDR3 is 12 amino acids long. Trimming removed 3 bases at V and 5 bases at J, with 9 bases between. This CDR3 is CSVDPSGDTQYF. The CDR3 nucleotides are TGCAGCGTTGACCCCTCCGGAGATACGCAGTATTTT.

CDR3 sequence: CASRAQGTGELFF. DNA for the CDR3: TGTGCCAGCAGAGCACAGGGGACCGGGGAGCTGTTTTTT. This chain connects TRBV6-4 to TRBJ2-2, with TRBD1 identical over 7 bases. The CDR3 length is 13 residues. CDR1 and CDR2 (germline): MRHNA, SNTAGT. The J segment lost 5 bases and the V segment lost 6 bases, leaving 3 bases of the junction unmatched.

The chain links TRBV5-1 to TRBJ1-6; D not resolved. The CDR3 has 19 amino acids. V lost 0 bases and J lost 0, with 16 bases in between. Looked up from germline, CDR1 is SGHRS and CDR2 is YFSETQ. CDR3 sequence reads: CASSLVPGPKSSYNSPLHF. CDR3 in DNA: TGCGCCAGCAGCTTGGTTCCGGGTCCTAAGAGCTCCTATAATTCACCCCTCCACTTT.

V usage is TRBV7-3 and J usage is TRBJ1-5; perhaps TRBD1 as D (5 bases). The V gene's germline CDR1 is SGHTA and CDR2 FQGTGA. Trimming cost V 3 bases and J 7 bases, with 13 bases left between them. The CDR3 covers 14 residues. CDR3 sequence reads: CASSLGREGQPQHF. For the CDR3, the DNA is TGTGCCAGCAGCTTGGGTAGGGAGGGGCAGCCCCAGCATTTT.

The rearrangement uses TRBV19 and TRBJ2-5; possible D gene TRBD2, 5 bases. The CDR3 is made up of 14 amino acids. Trimming pared 3 bases from V and 5 bases from J, leaving 13 bases between. The germline CDR1 and CDR2 sequences are LNHDA and SQIVND (reference sequence). Here the CDR3 reads CASSIPNGEETQYF. CDR3 coding DNA: TGTGCCAGTAGTATTCCAAACGGGGAGGAGACCCAGTACTTC.

The chain joins TRBV7-2 to TRBJ2-5; the D gene is possibly TRBD1 (8 bases). The germline V gene encodes CDR1 SGHTA and CDR2 FQGNSA. This CDR3 has 15 residues. Trimming cost V 5 bases and J 1 base, with 14 bases left between them. The chain's CDR3 is CASSRNRGGQETQYF. The DNA for the CDR3 is TGTGCCAGCAGCCGGAACAGGGGGGGCCAAGAGACCCAGTACTTC.

V and J are TRBV27 and TRBJ1-2, with TRBD1 matching over 11 bases. CDR3 length equals 13 residues. The germline CDR1 and CDR2 sequences are MNHEY and SMNVEV (reference sequence). The V and J ends lost 5 bases and 6 bases, in that order; junction bases with no gene match: 2. The CDR3 is CASSGQGADGYTF. The CDR3 DNA reads as TGTGCCAGCAGTGGACAGGGGGCCGATGGCTACACCTTC.

V and J are TRBV11-1 and TRBJ1-2; TRBD1 matches at 10 bases. Germline assignment: CDR1 SGHAT and CDR2 FQDESV (reference sequence). V gave up 7 bases and J gave up 2 bases; unmatched junction bases: 13. CDR3 length: 17 amino acids. The CDR3 sequence is CASTAVLGQGLNYGYTF. In DNA form, the CDR3 reads TGTGCCAGCACCGCGGTTCTGGGACAGGGGCTCAACTATGGCTACACCTTC.

The chain is built from TRBV23-1 and TRBJ2-7; weak D call: TRBD2 (6 bases). TRBV23-1 is marked as an open reading frame, function uncertain. Trimming cost V 6 bases and J 3 bases, with 18 bases left between them. CDR3 length: 15 residues. The CDR3 loop is CASSPGGRHLYEQYF. For the CDR3, the DNA is TGCGCCAGCAGCCCCGGTGGGAGGCATCTCTACGAGCAGTACTTC.

The CDR3 loop is CASSQVHPNTGELFF. The CDR3 DNA is TGCGCCAGCAGCCAAGTACATCCGAACACCGGGGAGCTGTTTTTT. The chain employs TRBV4-1 and TRBJ2-2, with no clear D. The germline V gene encodes CDR1 MGHRA and CDR2 YSYEKL. CDR3 length equals 15 residues. The V and J ends lost 1 base and 0 bases respectively, with 6 bases between them.

This chain uses TRBV7-3 with TRBJ1-1, with TRBD1 as a possible D gene (5 bases). Germline CDR1 and CDR2: SGHTA and FQGTGA. The CDR3 loop spans 11 amino acids. V dropped 4 bases and J dropped 5 bases, with 5 bases sitting between them. For the CDR3, the DNA is TGTGCCAGCAGCTCAGGGACTGAAGCTTTCTTT. This translates into CASSSGTEAFF.

J is TRBJ2-1 and V is TRBV4-2; 10 bases are shared with TRBD2. Germline V gene data show CDR1 as LGHNA and CDR2 as YNFKEQ. The CDR3 sequence is 17 residues long. The junction had 13 bases not matched to a gene; V was cut back by 4 bases and J by 7 bases. The CDR3 DNA follows: TGTGCCAGCAGCCTGTCGCTAGCGGGGGTGACGGGGAATGAGCAGTTCTTC. This gives the protein CASSLSLAGVTGNEQFF.

The chain carries TRBV27 and TRBJ1-1; D is undetermined. V shed 3 bases and J shed 4 bases, with 12 bases lying between them. The CDR3 is 14 residues long. Germline V gene sequence: CDR1 MNHEY, CDR2 SMNVEV (reference sequence). In DNA, the CDR3 is TGTGCCAGCAGTTTTTCGCAATTCGGCACTGAAGCTTTCTTT. It is translated as CASSFSQFGTEAFF.

V is TRBV6-6 and J is TRBJ1-5; 7 bases fit TRBD1. This CDR3 is built from 12 residues. J lost 5 bases, V lost 6 bases, and 1 base had no gene match. CDR1 and CDR2 from the germline V gene are MNHNY and SVGAGI (reference sequence). The CDR3 DNA reads TGTGCCAGCAGAACAGGGGATCAGCCCCAGCATTTT. It encodes CASRTGDQPQHF.

The genes are TRBV7-3 and TRBJ2-5; 10 bases fit TRBD2. Germline lookup yields CDR1 SGHTA and CDR2 FQGTGA. Germline trimming cut 0 bases from V and 5 bases from J; bases unmatched to any gene: 3. The CDR3 loop spans 15 amino acids. CDR3 nucleotides: TGTGCCAGCAGCTTAACTAGCGGGGGGATGGAGACCCAGTACTTC. Protein sequence: CASSLTSGGMETQYF. Supplemented by reference TRBV7-3 and TRBJ2-5, the full variable domain reads GAGVSQTPSNKVTEKGKYVELRCDPISGHTALYWYRQSLGQGPEFLIYFQGTGAADDSGLPNDRFFAVRPEGSVSTLKIQRTERGDSAVYLCASSLTSGGMETQYFGPGTRLLVL.

J is TRBJ1-1 and V is TRBV29-1, with D tentatively TRBD1 (6 bases). Trimming pared 4 bases from V and 5 bases from J, leaving 11 bases between. The germline gives CDR1 SQVTM, CDR2 ANQGSEA. CDR3 length: 12 amino acids. The CDR3 bases are TGCAGCGTTGGGGGGGGCTTGACTGAAGCTTTCTTT. As protein: CSVGGGLTEAFF.

The chain combines TRBV7-9 with TRBJ2-7; D is possibly TRBD2 (6 bases). CDR1 is SEHNR, CDR2 FQNEAQ, per germline (reference sequence). The germline V and J ends were trimmed by 3 bases and 7 bases, with 19 bases remaining between them. There are 15 residues in the CDR3. The CDR3 loop is CASSFYDTGGDEQYF. The CDR3 DNA sequence: TGTGCCAGCAGCTTCTATGACACCGGGGGAGATGAGCAGTACTTC.

The chain couples TRBV9 to TRBJ2-3; no clear D gene. The CDR3 has 15 residues. Trimming removed 0 bases at V and 2 bases at J, with 10 bases between. The germline gives CDR1 SGDLS, CDR2 YYNGEE. CDR3 sequence: CASSVEGRHTDTQYF. The CDR3 DNA sequence: TGTGCCAGCAGCGTAGAAGGCAGACACACAGATACGCAGTATTTT.

V and J are TRBV6-5 and TRBJ2-7; TRBD1 might be the D (6 bases). CDR1 and CDR2 (germline): MNHEY, SVGAGI. With 2 bases removed from V and 3 bases from J, the gap between germline ends came to 14 bases. The length of the CDR3 is 15 residues. This CDR3 reads CASSYQSRGSYEQYF. The CDR3 coding sequence is TGTGCCAGCAGTTACCAAAGTAGGGGGAGCTACGAGCAGTACTTC.

The chain links TRBV4-2 to TRBJ1-4; D may be TRBD1 (6 bases). Germline assignment: CDR1 LGHNA and CDR2 YNFKEQ. Trimming left V 7 bases short and J 0 bases short, with 18 bases between. The CDR3 sequence is 17 residues long. The CDR3 DNA reads as TGTGCCAGCATCACCACGACAGGCGCTGCAACTAATGAAAAACTGTTTTTT. Amino acid sequence: CASITTTGAATNEKLFF.

The V gene is TRBV11-3, the J gene TRBJ2-1; tentatively, D is TRBD2 (6 bases). Germline assignment: CDR1 SGHNT and CDR2 YENEEA. The CDR3 spans 15 residues. V was trimmed by 2 bases and J by 5 bases, leaving 13 bases between them. CDR3 region: CASSLTSQRNNEQFF. CDR3 DNA: TGTGCCAGCAGCTTAACTAGCCAGCGAAACAATGAGCAGTTCTTC.